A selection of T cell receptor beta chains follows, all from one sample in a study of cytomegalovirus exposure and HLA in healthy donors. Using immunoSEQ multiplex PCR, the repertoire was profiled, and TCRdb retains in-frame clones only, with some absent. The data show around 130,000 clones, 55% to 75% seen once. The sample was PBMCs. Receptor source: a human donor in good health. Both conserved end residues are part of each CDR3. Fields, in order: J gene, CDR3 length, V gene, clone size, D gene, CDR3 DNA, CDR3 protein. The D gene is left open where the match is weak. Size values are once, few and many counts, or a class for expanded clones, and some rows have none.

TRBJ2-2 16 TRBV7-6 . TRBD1 TGTGCCAGCAGCCTAGCAGGACAGGGAACTTCCGGGGAGCTGTTTTTT CASSLAGQGTSGELFF
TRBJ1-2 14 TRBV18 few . TGTGCCACCGCGACCGGCGGGGCACACTATGGCTACACCTTC CATATGGAHYGYTF
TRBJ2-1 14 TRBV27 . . TGTGCCAGCAGCTCAAGTACTAGACCCAATGAGCAGTTCTTC CASSSSTRPNEQFF
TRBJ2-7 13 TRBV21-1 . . TGTGCCAGCAGCAAATGGGACAATTACGAGCAGTACTTC CASSKWDNYEQYF
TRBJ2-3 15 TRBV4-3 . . TGCGCCAGCAGCCAAGTTACAGGGAATCCAGATACGCAGTATTTT CASSQVTGNPDTQYF
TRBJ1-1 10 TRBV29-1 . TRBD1 TGCAGCGTGGACAGGTTTGGAGCTTTCTTT CSVDRFGAFF
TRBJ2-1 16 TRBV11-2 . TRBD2 TGTGCCAGCAGCTCCCAACTAGCGGGGGGATACAATGAGCAGTTCTTC CASSSQLAGGYNEQFF
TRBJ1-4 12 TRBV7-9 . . TGTGCCAGCAGCTTAGGTAGTGAAAAACTGTTTTTT CASSLGSEKLFF
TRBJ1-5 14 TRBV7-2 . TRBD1 TGTGCCAGCAGCCCGGGACAGTTCAATCAGCCCCAGCATTTT CASSPGQFNQPQHF
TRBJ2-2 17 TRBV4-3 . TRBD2 TGCGCCAGCAGCCAAAACCTAGCGGGAGCTCTCACCGGGGAGCTGTTTTTT CASSQNLAGALTGELFF
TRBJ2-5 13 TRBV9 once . TGTGCCAGCAGCGTAGGGGGCAAAGAGACCCAGTACTTC CASSVGGKETQYF
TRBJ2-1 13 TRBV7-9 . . TGTGCCAGCAGCAGCGACGGAATAAATGAGCAGTTCTTC CASSSDGINEQFF
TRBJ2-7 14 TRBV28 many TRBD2 TGTGCCAGCCAGAGACTAGCGGTCTCCTACGAGCAGTACTTC CASQRLAVSYEQYF
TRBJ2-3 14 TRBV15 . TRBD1 TGTGCCACCAGCACGGGACAGGATGGGGATACGCAGTATTTT CATSTGQDGDTQYF
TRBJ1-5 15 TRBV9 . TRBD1 TGTGCCAGCAGCGTTTCAGGGGGATCGCATCAGCCCCAGCATTTT CASSVSGGSHQPQHF
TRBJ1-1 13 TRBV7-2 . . TGTGCCAGCAGCTTAGACCGGGTCTATGCGGCTTTCTTT CASSLDRVYAAFF
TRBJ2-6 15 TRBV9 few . TGTGCCAGCAGCGTAGGTAGTGTTGGGGCCAACGTCCTGACTTTC CASSVGSVGANVLTF
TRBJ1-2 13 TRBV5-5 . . TGTGCCAGCAGCTTTGCGGGGGACTATGGCTACACCTTC CASSFAGDYGYTF
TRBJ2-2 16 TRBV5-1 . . TGCGCCAGCAGCTTGGGGGAGGCGATTGGGGCCGGGGAGCTGTTTTTT CASSLGEAIGAGELFF
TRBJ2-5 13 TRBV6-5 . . TGTGCCAGCAGTTGGCAGGGCGGCGAGACCCAGTACTTC CASSWQGGETQYF
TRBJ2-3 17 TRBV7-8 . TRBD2 TGTGCCAGCAGCTTACCCTCACTAGCGGGAGGCACAGATACGCAGTATTTT CASSLPSLAGGTDTQYF
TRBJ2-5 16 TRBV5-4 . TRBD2 TGTGCCAGCAGCTTGGGACTAGCGGGAAATCAAGAGACCCAGTACTTC CASSLGLAGNQETQYF
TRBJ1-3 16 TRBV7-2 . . TGTGCCAGCAGCTTAATTTGGGGAGAGGCTGGAAACACCATATATTTT CASSLIWGEAGNTIYF
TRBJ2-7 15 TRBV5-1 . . TGCGCCAGCAGCGCACCAACATCGAGTCCGGGCGAGCAGTACTTC CASSAPTSSPGEQYF
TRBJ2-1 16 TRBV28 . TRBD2 TGTGCCAGCAGTTTCCCCTCGGGGACTAGCGGGGGGGGGCAGTTCTTC CASSFPSGTSGGGQFF
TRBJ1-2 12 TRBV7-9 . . TGTGCCAGCAGCTTAACGGCCCCGGGGTTCACCTTC CASSLTAPGFTF
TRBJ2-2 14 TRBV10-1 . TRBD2 TGCGCTATGGAGCCCAGCGGGGGGACCGGGGAGCTGTTTTTT CAMEPSGGTGELFF
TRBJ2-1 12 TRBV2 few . TGTGCCAGCAGTAGACAGCTCAATGAGCAGTTCTTC CASSRQLNEQFF